The 14 T cell receptor beta chains listed next were all sequenced from one sample in a study of CD8+ T cells in alopecia areata. Following extraction, RNA underwent reverse transcription to cDNA, which served as the sequencing template. Assay: immunoSEQ multiplex PCR; the TCRdb copy retains only in-frame clones and omits some. Of approximately 150,000 clones listed, 50% to 60% are singletons. Sequencing used CD4+ T cells sorted from blood. These receptors were obtained from a human donor in good health.

J is TRBJ2-1 and V is TRBV5-1, with TRBD2 matching over 7 bases. CDR1 is SGHRS and CDR2 is YFSETQ in the germline V gene. Trimming removed 0 bases from V and 5 bases from J; junction bases left unmatched: 8. CDR3 length: 16 amino acids. CDR3 coding DNA: TGCGCCAGCAGCTTGGTAGGGACTACAACAAACAATGAGCAGTTCTTC. It specifies CASSLVGTTTNNEQFF.

This clone was recorded a few times. The chain links TRBV15 to TRBJ2-7; TRBD2 agrees at 8 bases. The CDR3 has 18 residues. Germline CDR1 is LNHNV and CDR2 is YYDKDF (reference sequence). V lost 1 base, J lost 0 bases, and 11 bases stayed unmatched. In nucleotides, the CDR3 is TGTGCCACCAGCAGAGGGTTGGCTAGCGGGTCCCTCTCCTACGAGCAGTACTTC. Protein sequence: CATSRGLASGSLSYEQYF.

The chain joins TRBV5-6 to TRBJ2-3; D ambiguous. CDR3 length equals 13 residues. V was shortened by 1 base and J by 3 bases, with 6 bases between the two germline ends. CDR1 and CDR2 (germline): SGHDT, YYEEEE. The CDR3 nucleotides read TGTGCCAGCAGCTTGCAGGTGACAGATACGCAGTATTTT. Residues: CASSLQVTDTQYF.

The chain links TRBV5-1 to TRBJ2-5, with TRBD1 as a possible D gene (6 bases). V was cut by 2 bases and J by 4 bases, with 9 bases left in between. CDR1 and CDR2 from the germline V gene are SGHRS and YFSETQ. This CDR3 has 13 residues. The CDR3: CASSFTGLETQYF. CDR3 nucleotide sequence: TGCGCCAGCAGCTTTACAGGGTTAGAGACCCAGTACTTC.

The chain uses TRBV10-3 and TRBJ2-1; 11 bases map to TRBD2. The CDR3 is made up of 14 amino acids. The germline CDR1 and CDR2 sequences are ENHRY and SYGVKD. J gave up 13 bases and V 7 bases, and 12 bases lay outside the gene matches. This CDR3 is CAIKGELAGEEQFF. In DNA form, the CDR3 reads TGTGCCATCAAGGGGGAACTAGCGGGAGAGGAACAGTTCTTC.

In this sample, this clone turned up once. The chain combines TRBV20-1 with TRBJ1-4; D not resolved. V lost 3 bases and J lost 6, with 5 bases in between. The CDR3 has 11 residues. In germline, CDR1 is DFQATT, CDR2 SNEGSKA (reference sequence). The CDR3 bases are TGCAGTGCTAGTTGGGATGAAAAACTGTTTTTT. It is translated as CSASWDEKLFF.

This clone has a handful of counts. The V gene is TRBV7-8, the J gene TRBJ2-7, with 7 bases fitting TRBD2. Germline CDR1 is SGHVS and CDR2 is FQNEAQ. The CDR3 runs 15 residues. The ends lost 1 base at V and 3 bases at J; junction bases unmatched: 6. CDR3 sequence reads: CASSLEGGSHYEQYF. In DNA form, the CDR3 reads TGTGCCAGCAGCTTAGAGGGCGGGAGCCACTACGAGCAGTACTTC.

The chain couples TRBV7-8 to TRBJ2-1; D unclear. The germline V and J ends were trimmed by 5 bases and 0 bases, with 14 bases remaining between them. The V gene's germline CDR1 is SGHVS and CDR2 FQNEAQ. This CDR3 has 16 residues. CDR3 loop: CASSPQRSSSYNEQFF. CDR3 DNA sequence: TGTGCCAGCAGCCCTCAGAGGTCGAGCTCCTACAATGAGCAGTTCTTC.

J is TRBJ2-7 and V is TRBV7-2; D is undetermined. The CDR3 covers 15 residues. CDR1 and CDR2 from the germline V gene are SGHTA and FQGNSA. V gave up 2 bases and J gave up 4 bases, with 15 bases separating them. The CDR3 sequence is CASSLTLRINYEQYF. CDR3 bases: TGTGCCAGCAGCTTAACGTTACGGATAAATTACGAGCAGTACTTC.

This clone was seen a few times. V usage is TRBV14 and J usage is TRBJ1-2; TRBD1 aligns across 10 bases. Germline V lookup: CDR1 SGHDN, CDR2 FVKESK. The CDR3 is 15 residues long. V trimming: 1 base; J trimming: 4 bases; junction bases outside the gene matches: 3. The CDR3 nucleotides are TGTGCCAGCAGCCAAGCCGGGACAGGGGCCTATGGCTACACCTTC. Protein product: CASSQAGTGAYGYTF.

In the case of this clone: Different DNA sequences within this sample yield the same CDR3. The chain joins TRBV30 to TRBJ1-5; unclear D gene. The CDR3 covers 13 residues. Germline V lookup: CDR1 GTSNPN, CDR2 SVGIG (reference sequence). Trimming removed 2 bases at V and 5 bases at J, with 10 bases between. DNA for the CDR3: TGTGCCTGGAGTTTAGGGCGTGATCAGCCCCAGCATTTT. Protein: CAWSLGRDQPQHF.

V and J are TRBV29-1 and TRBJ2-4; 10 bases are shared with TRBD1. This CDR3 contains 17 residues. Per the germline V gene, CDR1 is SQVTM and CDR2 is ANQGSEA. The trim removed 6 bases at V and 0 bases at J, leaving 11 bases unmatched. DNA for the CDR3: TGCAGCGTGATCGGACAGGGGGGCCTACTAGCCAAAAACATTCAGTACTTC. Protein product: CSVIGQGGLLAKNIQYF.

The CDR3 spells CASSLGGGNYGYTF. The CDR3 nucleotides read TGTGCCAGCAGCTTAGGTGGGGGCAACTATGGCTACACCTTC. The chain couples TRBV7-6 to TRBJ1-2; perhaps TRBD1 as D (6 bases). Trimming took off 1 base at V and 2 bases at J, with 8 bases between the two ends. Germline CDR1 is SGHVS and CDR2 is FNYEAQ. This CDR3 contains 14 residues.

This sequence joins TRBV7-2 and TRBJ2-6; TRBD1 matches at 9 bases. The germline CDR1 and CDR2 sequences are SGHTA and FQGNSA. The J segment lost 2 bases and the V segment lost 5 bases, leaving 1 base of the junction unmatched. CDR3 length: 15 amino acids. The CDR3 DNA is TGTGCCAGCAGCCGGGACAGGGCTGGGGCCAACGTCCTGACTTTC. The encoded protein is CASSRDRAGANVLTF.